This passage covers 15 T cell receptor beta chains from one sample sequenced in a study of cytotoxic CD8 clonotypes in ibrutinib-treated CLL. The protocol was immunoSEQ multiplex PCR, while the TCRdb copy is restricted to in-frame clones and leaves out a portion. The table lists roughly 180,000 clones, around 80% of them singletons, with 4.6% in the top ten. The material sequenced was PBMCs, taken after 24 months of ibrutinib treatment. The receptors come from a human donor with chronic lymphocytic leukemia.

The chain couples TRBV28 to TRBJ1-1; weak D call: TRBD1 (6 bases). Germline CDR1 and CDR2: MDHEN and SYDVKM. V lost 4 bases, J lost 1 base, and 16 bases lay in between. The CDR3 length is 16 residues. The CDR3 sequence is CASSSFMPGQNTEAFF. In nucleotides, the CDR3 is TGTGCCAGCAGTTCGTTTATGCCGGGACAGAACACTGAAGCTTTCTTT.

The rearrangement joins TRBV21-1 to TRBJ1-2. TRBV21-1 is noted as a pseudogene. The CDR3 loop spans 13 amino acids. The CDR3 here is CARSRGENYGYTF. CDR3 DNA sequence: TGTGCCAGGTCTCGGGGGGAGAACTATGGCTACACCTTC.

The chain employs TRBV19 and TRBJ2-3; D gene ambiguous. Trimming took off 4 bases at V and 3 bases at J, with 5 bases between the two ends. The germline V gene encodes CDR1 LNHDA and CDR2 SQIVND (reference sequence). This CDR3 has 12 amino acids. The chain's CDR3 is CASSRRTDTQYF. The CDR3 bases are TGTGCCAGTAGTAGGAGAACAGATACGCAGTATTTT.

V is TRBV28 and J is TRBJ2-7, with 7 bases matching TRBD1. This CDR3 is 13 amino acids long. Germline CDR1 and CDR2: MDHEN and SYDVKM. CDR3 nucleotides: TGTGCTTTGGGTGAGGGGGCCTCCTACGAGCAGTACTTC. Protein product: CALGEGASYEQYF.

DNA of the CDR3: TGTGCCAGCAGCTTTACAGCCATGAACACTGAAGCTTTCTTT. It codes for CASSFTAMNTEAFF. The V gene is TRBV7-3, the J gene TRBJ1-1; no reliable D call. V was clipped by 3 bases and J by 0 bases, with 8 bases between them. The CDR3 has 14 amino acids. Germline assignment: CDR1 SGHTA and CDR2 FQGTGA.

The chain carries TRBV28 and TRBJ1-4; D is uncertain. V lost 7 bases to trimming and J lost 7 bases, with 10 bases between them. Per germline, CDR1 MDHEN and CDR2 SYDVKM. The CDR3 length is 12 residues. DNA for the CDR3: TGTGCCAGCACTGCCAGGTTTGAAAAACTGTTTTTT. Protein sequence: CASTARFEKLFF.

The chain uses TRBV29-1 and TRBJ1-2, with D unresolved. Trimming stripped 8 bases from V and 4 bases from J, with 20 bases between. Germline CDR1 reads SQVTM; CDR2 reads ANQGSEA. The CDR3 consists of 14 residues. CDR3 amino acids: CSFIMTDGPYGYTF. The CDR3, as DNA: TGCAGCTTTATCATGACTGACGGCCCCTATGGCTACACCTTC.

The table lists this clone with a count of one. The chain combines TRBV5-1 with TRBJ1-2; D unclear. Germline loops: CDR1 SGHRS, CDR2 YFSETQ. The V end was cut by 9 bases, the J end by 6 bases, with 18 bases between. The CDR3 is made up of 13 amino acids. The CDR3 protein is CATQREAEDGYTF. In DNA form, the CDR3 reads TGCGCCACCCAGAGGGAGGCGGAGGATGGCTACACCTTC.

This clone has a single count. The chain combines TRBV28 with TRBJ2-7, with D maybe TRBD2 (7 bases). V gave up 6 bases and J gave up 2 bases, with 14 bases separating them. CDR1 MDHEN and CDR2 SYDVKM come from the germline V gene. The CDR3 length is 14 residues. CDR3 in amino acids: CASRRGRGTYEQYF. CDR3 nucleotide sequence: TGTGCCAGCAGGCGGGGGAGGGGGACCTACGAGCAGTACTTC.

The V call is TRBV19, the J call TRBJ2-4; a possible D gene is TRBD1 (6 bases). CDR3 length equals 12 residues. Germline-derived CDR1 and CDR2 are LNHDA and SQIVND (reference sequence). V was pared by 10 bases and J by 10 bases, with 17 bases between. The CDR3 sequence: CATDSQTGIQYF. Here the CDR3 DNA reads TGTGCCACGGACAGTCAAACCGGGATTCAGTACTTC.

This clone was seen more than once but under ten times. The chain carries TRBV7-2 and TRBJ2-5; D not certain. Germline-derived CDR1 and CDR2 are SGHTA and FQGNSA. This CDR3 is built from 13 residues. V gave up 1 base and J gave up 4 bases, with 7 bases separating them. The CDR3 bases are TGTGCCAGCAGCTTAGTTCTGAGAGAGACCCAGTACTTC. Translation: CASSLVLRETQYF.

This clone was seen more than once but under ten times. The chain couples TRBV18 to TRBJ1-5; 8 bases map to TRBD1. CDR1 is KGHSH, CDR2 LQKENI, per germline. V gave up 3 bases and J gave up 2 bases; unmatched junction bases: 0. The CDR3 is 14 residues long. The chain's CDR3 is CASSPGQGNQPQHF. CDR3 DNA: TGTGCCAGCTCACCGGGACAGGGCAATCAGCCCCAGCATTTT.

The CDR3 DNA reads as TGTGCCAGCAGCCTAGGGACAGCCTTTTACACAGATACGCAGTATTTT. Encoded protein: CASSLGTAFYTDTQYF. The rearrangement uses TRBV11-3 and TRBJ2-3; 7 nucleotides agree with TRBD1. V gave up 5 bases and J gave up 2 bases; unmatched junction bases: 10. The CDR3 has 16 residues. The germline V gene encodes CDR1 SGHNT and CDR2 YENEEA.

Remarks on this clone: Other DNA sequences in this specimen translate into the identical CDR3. The CDR3 nucleotides read TGTGCCATCAAGGGGGCCTCCTACGAGCAGTACTTC. Its translation: CAIKGASYEQYF. The chain couples TRBV10-3 to TRBJ2-7, with TRBD1 matching over 7 bases. CDR3 length: 12 amino acids. V lost 7 bases, J lost 0 bases, and 0 bases stayed unmatched. The germline CDR1 and CDR2 sequences are ENHRY and SYGVKD.

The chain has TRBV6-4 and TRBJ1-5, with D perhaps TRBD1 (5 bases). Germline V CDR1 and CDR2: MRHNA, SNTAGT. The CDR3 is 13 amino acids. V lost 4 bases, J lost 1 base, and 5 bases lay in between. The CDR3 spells CASSGDSNQPQHF. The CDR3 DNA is TGTGCCAGCAGTGGGGACAGCAATCAGCCCCAGCATTTT.